This T cell receptor beta chain was identified during a study of PD-L1 blockade in urothelial cancer. As for the study in general: The researchers analyzed blood 3 weeks (second dose) and 6 weeks after treatment start. General study points: Durable-benefit patients showed greater tumor-associated blood clone expansion at 3 weeks.

Time point described: peripheral blood 6 weeks after treatment start. The diagnosis in patients was locally advanced or metastatic urothelial carcinoma. Patients each gave 1 to 8 samples, pretreatment and on-treatment. As to this clone: Antigen specificity is unknown.

Only in-frame clones appear in the TCRdb table, and some are missing; sequencing was by immunoSEQ multiplex PCR. The sample includes around 45,000 clones, about four fifths of them seen just once. The CDR3 sequence is 15 residues long. CDR1 is LGHNA, CDR2 YNFKEQ, per germline. V shed 1 base and J shed 3 bases, with 10 bases lying between them. The rearrangement joins TRBV4-2 to TRBJ1-5; tentatively, D is TRBD1 (5 bases). The sample in question was PBMCs, obtained around atezolizumab (anti-PD-L1) treatment. The TCR was taken from a man in his 60s with urothelial cancer. CDR3 region: CASSQVDRDNQPQHF. DNA of the CDR3: TGTGCCAGCAGCCAAGTTGACAGAGACAATCAGCCCCAGCATTTT.